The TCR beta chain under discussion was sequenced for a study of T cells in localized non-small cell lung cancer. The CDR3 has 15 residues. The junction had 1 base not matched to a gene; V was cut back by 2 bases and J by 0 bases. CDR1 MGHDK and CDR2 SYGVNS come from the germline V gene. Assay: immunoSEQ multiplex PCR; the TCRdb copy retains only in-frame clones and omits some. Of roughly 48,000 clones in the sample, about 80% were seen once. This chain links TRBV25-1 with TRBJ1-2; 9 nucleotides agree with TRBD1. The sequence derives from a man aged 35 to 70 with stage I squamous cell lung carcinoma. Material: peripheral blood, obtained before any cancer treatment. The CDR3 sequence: CASSEGTGPNYGYTF. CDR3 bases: TGTGCCAGCAGTGAAGGGACAGGGCCTAACTATGGCTACACCTTC.